The 27 T cell receptor beta chains listed next were all sequenced from one sample in a study of CXCR3-negative and CXCR3-positive naive CD8 T cells. TRB cDNA libraries were made by UMI-labeled 5' RACE. No DNA is given; TCRdb re-called the 5' RACE reads and lists each CDR3 protein once. Found here are 40,000 to 45,000 distinct CDR3 sequences; the top ten clones hold approximately 8%. The sequenced material came from memory CD8+ T cells from blood. These TCRs come from a human donor in good health. Some clones in this sample may be carry-over from other donors' samples.

V is TRBV29-1 and J is TRBJ2-7; TCRdb gives TRBD1 as the D gene, but with no DNA this cannot be confirmed. The CDR3 totals 14 residues. CDR1 is SQVTM, CDR2 ANQGSEA, per germline. The CDR3 spells CSVEPPGTFGEQYF.

V and J are TRBV12-3 or TRBV12-4 and TRBJ1-5. The CDR3 loop spans 14 amino acids. The CDR3 reads CASSGGISNQPQHF.

This chain uses TRBV5-4 with TRBJ2-6. This CDR3 region has 15 residues. The germline V gene has CDR1 SGHNT and CDR2 YYREEE (reference sequence). This chain's CDR3 is CASSETRTGANVLTF.

J is TRBJ1-2 and V is TRBV29-1. Germline assignment: CDR1 SQVTM and CDR2 ANQGSEA. The CDR3 loop spans 12 amino acids. The CDR3 here is CSVDGEDYGYTF.

The V gene is TRBV7-9, the J gene TRBJ2-7; TCRdb lists TRBD1, though no DNA is available to test this call. This CDR3 is built from 15 residues. CDR1 and CDR2 from the germline V gene are SEHNR and FQNEAQ (reference sequence). The CDR3 loop reads CASSSPTGYSYEQYF.

The V call is TRBV7-9, the J call TRBJ2-5; TCRdb's D call of TRBD2 is untestable without DNA. The CDR3 sequence is 17 residues long. CDR1 and CDR2 (germline): SEHNR, FQNEAQ (reference sequence). The CDR3 region is CASSLSLAGSYQETQYF.

The chain links TRBV29-1 to TRBJ2-5; TCRdb's assignment of TRBD1 cannot be checked, as there is no DNA. The CDR3 length is 13 residues. CDR1 and CDR2 from the germline V gene are SQVTM and ANQGSEA. CDR3: CSVPDRGQETQYF.

CDR3 amino acids: CASSLGPSFSATRGEETQYF. The chain couples TRBV5-6 to TRBJ2-5; TCRdb designates TRBD1, a call that cannot be tested without DNA. Germline CDR1 and CDR2: SGHDT and YYEEEE. This CDR3 is built from 20 residues.

The rearrangement joins TRBV7-9 to TRBJ2-5. The germline gives CDR1 SEHNR, CDR2 FQNEAQ (reference sequence). The CDR3 sequence is 16 residues long. The CDR3 reads CASSGLAAAPQETQYF.

The rearrangement joins TRBV5-5 to TRBJ2-1. This CDR3 spans 17 amino acids. CDR1 is SGHKS, CDR2 YYEKEE, per germline (reference sequence). The CDR3 is CASSPSTLAATYNEQFF. Combining the CDR3 with reference TRBV5-5 and TRBJ2-1 gives the whole variable domain DAGVTQSPTHLIKTRGQQVTLRCSPISGHKSVSWYQQVLGQGPQFIFQYYEKEERGRGNFPDRFSARQFPNYSSELNVNALLLGDSALYLCASSPSTLAATYNEQFFGPGTRLTVL.

V and J are TRBV4-3 and TRBJ2-1; the D gene TCRdb calls, TRBD1, cannot be checked with no DNA. CDR1 and CDR2 (germline): LGHNA, YSLEER. The CDR3 spans 16 residues. The CDR3 is CASSTTGFGSYNEQFF.

The genes are TRBV2 and TRBJ1-2; TCRdb gives TRBD1 as the D gene, but with no DNA this cannot be confirmed. The CDR3 loop spans 13 amino acids. Germline assignment: CDR1 SNHLY and CDR2 FYNNEI. The CDR3: CASSPGDAYGYTF.

This rearrangement joins TRBV5-1 to TRBJ2-2. This CDR3 spans 13 amino acids. Germline V gene lookup returns CDR1 SGHRS and CDR2 YFSETQ. The CDR3 here is CASSLAGDGELFF.

This chain links TRBV7-9 with TRBJ1-2. Germline lookup yields CDR1 SEHNR and CDR2 FQNEAQ (reference sequence). The CDR3 extends over 14 amino acids. This chain's CDR3 is CASSLSGIGDGYTF.

The CDR3 sequence: CASNLSGRRETQYF. V and J are TRBV6-2 or TRBV6-3 and TRBJ2-5; with no DNA, the TCRdb D assignment of TRBD2 cannot be verified. The germline V gene encodes CDR1 MNHEY and CDR2 SVGEGT. The CDR3 spans 14 residues.

The J gene is TRBJ2-7, the V gene TRBV9; the D gene TCRdb calls, TRBD1, cannot be checked with no DNA. This CDR3 contains 15 residues. The germline V gene has CDR1 SGDLS and CDR2 YYNGEE. The CDR3 is CASSAGQGLPYEQYF.

This clonotype ranks as medium-sized in terms of frequency. This sequence joins TRBV2 and TRBJ2-7. CDR3 length: 15 amino acids. Germline lookup yields CDR1 SNHLY and CDR2 FYNNEI. The CDR3 protein is CASSEAAGSSYEQYF.

The V and J genes are TRBV28 and TRBJ2-3; the D gene TCRdb calls, TRBD2, cannot be checked with no DNA. The CDR3 has 16 amino acids. Looked up from germline, CDR1 is MDHEN and CDR2 is SYDVKM. This chain's CDR3 is CASSPPGLAGGDTQYF.

The genes are TRBV2 and TRBJ2-7. CDR1 is SNHLY, CDR2 FYNNEI, per germline. There are 13 residues in the CDR3. CDR3 protein: CASSEGGYYEQYF.

The chain uses TRBV4-1 and TRBJ1-3; TCRdb's D call, TRBD1, is unchecked because there is no DNA. This CDR3 spans 18 amino acids. CDR1 is MGHRA, CDR2 YSYEKL, per germline. CDR3: CASSQGAPGQVSGNTIYF.

The V and J genes are TRBV25-1 and TRBJ2-2; absent DNA, TCRdb's TRBD2 call cannot be checked. The germline gives CDR1 MGHDK, CDR2 SYGVNS. There are 13 residues in the CDR3. The CDR3 sequence: CASSGGSTGELFF.

The V gene is TRBV7-9, the J gene TRBJ1-1. In germline, CDR1 is SEHNR, CDR2 FQNEAQ (reference sequence). This CDR3 contains 14 residues. The CDR3 spells CASSGSGPNSGAFF. The variable domain in full, with the rest retrieved from reference TRBV7-9 and TRBJ1-1, is DTGVSQNPRHKITKRGQNVTFRCDPISEHNRLYWYRQTLGQGPEFLTYFQNEAQLEKSRLLSDRFSAERPKGSFSTLEIQRTEQGDSAMYLCASSGSGPNSGAFFGQGTRLTVV.

The chain uses TRBV29-1 and TRBJ2-7; TCRdb lists TRBD1, though no DNA is available to test this call. This CDR3 is 16 amino acids long. The germline V gene has CDR1 SQVTM and CDR2 ANQGSEA. CDR3 loop: CSVAPLRVGPLSEQYF.

The chain is built from TRBV28 and TRBJ2-3. Germline V gene lookup returns CDR1 MDHEN and CDR2 SYDVKM. The CDR3 has 12 residues. Here the CDR3 reads CASRPHTDTQYF. Full variable domain (missing parts from reference TRBV28 and TRBJ2-3): DVKVTQSSRYLVKRTGEKVFLECVQDMDHENMFWYRQDPGLGLRLIYFSYDVKMKEKGDIPEGYSVSREKKERFSLILESASTNQTSMYLCASRPHTDTQYFGPGTRLTVL.

The chain has TRBV4-3 and TRBJ2-3; TCRdb gives TRBD1 as the D gene, but with no DNA this cannot be confirmed. Germline V gene sequence: CDR1 LGHNA, CDR2 YSLEER. The CDR3 is 16 residues long. The CDR3 loop is CASSQDRWDNTDTQYF.

V usage is TRBV29-1 and J usage is TRBJ2-2; TCRdb calls TRBD2, which cannot be checked without DNA. Germline-derived CDR1 and CDR2 are SQVTM and ANQGSEA. The CDR3 totals 12 residues. CDR3 sequence: CSVETSPGELFF.

The chain joins TRBV11-3 to TRBJ2-7. This CDR3 has 12 residues. Germline values: CDR1 SGHNT, CDR2 YENEEA. This CDR3 reads CASSFLSDEQYF. Together with reference TRBV11-3 and TRBJ2-7, the CDR3 gives the full variable domain: EAGVVQSPRYKIIEKKQPVAFWCNPISGHNTLYWYLQNLGQGPELLIRYENEEAVDDSQLPKDRFSAERLKGVDSTLKIQPAELGDSAVYLCASSFLSDEQYFGPGTRLTVT.